This T cell receptor (beta chain) is drawn from a study of blood T cell repertoires in COVID-19. Study in general: The United States, Italy and Spain supplied acute and convalescent COVID-19 samples. From T cells, B-cell-depleted T cells, or PBMCs came the material, which was cDNA or gDNA.

This CDR3 has 15 residues. Trimming took 6 bases from V and 0 from J, leaving 15 bases between them. Germline assignment: CDR1 SEHNR and CDR2 FQNEAQ (reference sequence). In the original processing: The assay estimated nucleated cells by amplifying reference gene primers. Measured with immunoSEQ multiplex PCR; TCRdb has only the in-frame clones, and not every one. V, J and clone size were drawn from that table, and D and trimming were deduced from the DNA. This table has about 74,000 clones, 80% to 90% appearing once. The source material was peripheral blood. The receptor was isolated from a man in his 70s with acute or convalescent COVID-19. The rearrangement uses TRBV7-9 and TRBJ2-7; D is ambiguous. CDR3 amino acids: CASREVATPSYEQYF. The DNA of the CDR3 is TGTGCCAGCAGGGAAGTAGCAACGCCCTCCTACGAGCAGTACTTC.